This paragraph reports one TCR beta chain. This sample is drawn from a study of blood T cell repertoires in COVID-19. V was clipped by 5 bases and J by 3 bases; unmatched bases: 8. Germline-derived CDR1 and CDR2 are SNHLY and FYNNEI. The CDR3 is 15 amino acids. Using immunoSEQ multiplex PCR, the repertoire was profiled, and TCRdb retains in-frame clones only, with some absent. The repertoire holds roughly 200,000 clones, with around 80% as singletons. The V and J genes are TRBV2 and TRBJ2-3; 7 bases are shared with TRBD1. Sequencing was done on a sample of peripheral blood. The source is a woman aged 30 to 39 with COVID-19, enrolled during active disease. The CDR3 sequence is CASSRQGSKTDTQYF. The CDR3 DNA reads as TGTGCCAGCAGTAGACAGGGAAGTAAAACAGATACGCAGTATTTT.